Detailed here is one T cell receptor (beta chain). The data stem from a study of blood T cell repertoires in COVID-19. Across the whole study: Sources were T cells, B-cell-depleted T cells, or PBMCs; the material itself was cDNA or gDNA.

V was pared by 6 bases and J by 10 bases, with 16 bases between. This CDR3 spans 13 amino acids. CDR1 SNHLY and CDR2 FYNNEI come from the germline V gene. Original handling: Reference gene primer amplification in the assay estimated nucleated cell counts. Repertoires were generated with immunoSEQ multiplex PCR, while TCRdb's copy carries only in-frame clones and drops some. V and J calls and clone size come straight from that table; D and trimming were deduced from the DNA. The data contain hundreds of thousands of clones, 80% to 90% of them seen just once; the ten biggest clones take up 6.5% to 9.5%. Recovered participants had two consecutive negative NP/OP PCR tests, healthcare professional clearance, or symptom resolution.

The TCR comes from a woman aged 55 to 70 who had recovered from COVID-19. This chain joins TRBV2 and TRBJ2-1; D possibly corresponds to TRBD1 (5 bases). Sequencing was performed on PBMCs or T cells enriched from blood (not recorded which). The CDR3 region is CASRTTVTREQFF. The CDR3 DNA reads as TGTGCCAGCAGGACGACAGTTACAAGGGAGCAGTTCTTC.